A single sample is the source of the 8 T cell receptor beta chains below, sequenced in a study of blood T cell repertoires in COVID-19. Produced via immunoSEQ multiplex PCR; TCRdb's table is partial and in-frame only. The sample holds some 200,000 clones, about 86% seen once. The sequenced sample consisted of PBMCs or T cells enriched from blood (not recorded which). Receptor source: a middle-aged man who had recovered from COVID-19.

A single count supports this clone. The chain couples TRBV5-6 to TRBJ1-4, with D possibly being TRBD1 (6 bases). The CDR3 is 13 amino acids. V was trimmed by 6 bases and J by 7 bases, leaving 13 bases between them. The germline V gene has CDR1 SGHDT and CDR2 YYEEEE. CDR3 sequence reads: CASIPRGGEKLFF. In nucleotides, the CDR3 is TGTGCCAGCATCCCCCGAGGGGGTGAAAAACTGTTTTTT.

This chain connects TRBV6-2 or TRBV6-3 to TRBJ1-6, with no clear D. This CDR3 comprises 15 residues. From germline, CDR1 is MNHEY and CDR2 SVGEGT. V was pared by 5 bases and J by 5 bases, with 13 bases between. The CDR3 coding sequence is TGTGCCAGCAGTAGAGCCCACGCGAATAATTCACCCCTCCACTTT. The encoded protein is CASSRAHANNSPLHF.

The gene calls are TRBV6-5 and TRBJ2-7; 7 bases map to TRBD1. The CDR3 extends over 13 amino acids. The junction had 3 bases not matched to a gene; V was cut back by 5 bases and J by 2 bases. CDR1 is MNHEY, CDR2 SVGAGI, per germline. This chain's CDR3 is CASSRQGPYEQYF. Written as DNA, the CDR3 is TGTGCCAGCAGTAGACAGGGTCCCTACGAGCAGTACTTC.

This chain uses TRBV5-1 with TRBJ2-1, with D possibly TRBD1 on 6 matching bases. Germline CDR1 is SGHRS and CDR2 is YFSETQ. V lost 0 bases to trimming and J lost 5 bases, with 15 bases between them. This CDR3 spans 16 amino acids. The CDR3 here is CASSLGGTSLNNEQFF. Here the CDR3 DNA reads TGCGCCAGCAGCTTGGGTGGGACATCTCTTAACAATGAGCAGTTCTTC.

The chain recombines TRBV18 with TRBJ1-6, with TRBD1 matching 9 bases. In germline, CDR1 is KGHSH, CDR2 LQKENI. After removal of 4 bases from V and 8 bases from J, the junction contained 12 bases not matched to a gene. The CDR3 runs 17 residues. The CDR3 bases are TGTGCCAGCTCACTAGGACAGGGGATCCTCGGAGATTCACCCCTCCACTTT. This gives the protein CASSLGQGILGDSPLHF. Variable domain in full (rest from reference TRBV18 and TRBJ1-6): NAGVMQNPRHLVRRRGQEARLRCSPMKGHSHVYWYRQLPEEGLKFMVYLQKENIIDESGMPKERFSAEFPKEGPSILRIQQVVRGDSAAYFCASSLGQGILGDSPLHFGNGTRLTVT.

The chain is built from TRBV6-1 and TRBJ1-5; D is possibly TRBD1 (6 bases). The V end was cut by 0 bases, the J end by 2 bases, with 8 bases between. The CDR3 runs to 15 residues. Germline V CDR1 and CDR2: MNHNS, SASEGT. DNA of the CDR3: TGTGCCAGCAGTGAAGCGAAGGGGGGCAATCAGCCCCAGCATTTT. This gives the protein CASSEAKGGNQPQHF.

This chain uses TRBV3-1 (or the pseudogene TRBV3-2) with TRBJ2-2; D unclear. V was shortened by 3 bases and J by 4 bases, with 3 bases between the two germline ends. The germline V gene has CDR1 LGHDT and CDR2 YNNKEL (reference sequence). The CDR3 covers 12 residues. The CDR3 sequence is CASSHRTGELFF. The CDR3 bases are TGTGCCAGCAGCCATCGCACCGGGGAGCTGTTTTTT.

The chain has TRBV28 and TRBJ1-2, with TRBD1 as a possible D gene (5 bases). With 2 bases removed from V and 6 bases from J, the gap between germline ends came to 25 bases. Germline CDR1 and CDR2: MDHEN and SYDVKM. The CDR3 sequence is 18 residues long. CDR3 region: CASSLIILAGQSSDGYTF. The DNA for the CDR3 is TGTGCCAGCAGTTTAATAATATTGGCAGGACAATCTAGCGATGGCTACACCTTC.